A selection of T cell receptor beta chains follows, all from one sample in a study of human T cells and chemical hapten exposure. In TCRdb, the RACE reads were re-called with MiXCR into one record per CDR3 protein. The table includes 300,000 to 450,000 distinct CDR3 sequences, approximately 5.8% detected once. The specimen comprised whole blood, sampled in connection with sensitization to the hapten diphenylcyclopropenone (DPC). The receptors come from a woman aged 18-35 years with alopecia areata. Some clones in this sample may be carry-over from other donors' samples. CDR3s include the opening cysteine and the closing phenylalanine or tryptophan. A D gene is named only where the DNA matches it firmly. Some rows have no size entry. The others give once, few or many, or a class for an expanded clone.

CDR3aa: CASSQGGQGDTQYF; CDR3nt: TGTGCCAGCAGCCAGGGAGGGCAGGGAGATACGCAGTATTTT; abundance: many; j_gene: TRBJ2-3; d_gene: TRBD2; v_gene: TRBV12-3/TRBV12-4
CDR3aa: CASSYIKNTEAFF; CDR3nt: TGTGCCAGCAGTTACATAAAGAACACTGAAGCTTTCTTT; abundance: many; j_gene: TRBJ1-1; d_gene: NA; v_gene: TRBV6-5
CDR3aa: CASSEIYTNTEAFF; CDR3nt: TGTGCCAGCAGTGAAATTTACACGAACACTGAAGCTTTCTTT; abundance: many; j_gene: TRBJ1-1; d_gene: NA; v_gene: TRBV6-1
CDR3aa: CASSLWQGGSPLHF; CDR3nt: TGTGCCAGCAGTTTATGGCAGGGTGGCTCACCCCTCCACTTT; abundance: NA; j_gene: TRBJ1-6; d_gene: NA; v_gene: TRBV27
CDR3aa: CASRTGTGAGEQYF; CDR3nt: TGTGCCAGCAGGACCGGGACAGGGGCGGGGGAGCAGTACTTC; abundance: many; j_gene: TRBJ2-7; d_gene: TRBD1; v_gene: TRBV28
CDR3aa: CASSYTGFSDTQYF; CDR3nt: TGCGCCAGCAGCTACACGGGGTTCTCAGATACGCAGTATTTT; abundance: many; j_gene: TRBJ2-3; d_gene: NA; v_gene: TRBV5-1
CDR3aa: CASSLGSGYLVDTQYF; CDR3nt: TGTGCCAGCAGTTTAGGCAGCGGGTACCTTGTAGATACGCAGTATTTT; abundance: NA; j_gene: TRBJ2-3; d_gene: NA; v_gene: TRBV12-3/TRBV12-4
CDR3aa: CASRNTGSTDTQYF; CDR3nt: TGTGCCAGCAGAAACACAGGGAGCACAGATACGCAGTATTTT; abundance: many; j_gene: TRBJ2-3; d_gene: NA; v_gene: TRBV25-1
CDR3aa: CASSFSGQGRPLHF; CDR3nt: TGTGCCAGCAGCTTTTCGGGACAGGGGAGGCCCCTCCACTTT; abundance: NA; j_gene: TRBJ1-6; d_gene: TRBD1; v_gene: TRBV7-2
CDR3aa: CASSRDTGVLTLSTDTQYF; CDR3nt: TGCGCCAGCAGCAGGGACACAGGGGTCCTTACCCTTAGCACAGATACGCAGTATTTT; abundance: NA; j_gene: TRBJ2-3; d_gene: TRBD1; v_gene: TRBV4-1
CDR3aa: CSASVGTYEQYF; CDR3nt: TGCAGTGCTAGCGTGGGAACCTACGAGCAGTACTTC; abundance: few; j_gene: TRBJ2-7; d_gene: NA; v_gene: TRBV20-1
CDR3aa: CASRGSSNRNTIYF; CDR3nt: TGTGCCAGTAGGGGGTCCTCGAATCGGAACACCATATATTTT; abundance: few; j_gene: TRBJ1-3; d_gene: NA; v_gene: TRBV6-6
CDR3aa: CASSLMGQNYEQYF; CDR3nt: TGTGCCAGCAGTTTGATGGGTCAGAACTACGAGCAGTACTTC; abundance: NA; j_gene: TRBJ2-7; d_gene: NA; v_gene: TRBV12-3/TRBV12-4
CDR3aa: CASSPARGLMEAFF; CDR3nt: TGCGCCAGCAGCCCAGCGCGGGGTTTAATGGAAGCTTTCTTT; abundance: NA; j_gene: TRBJ1-1; d_gene: NA; v_gene: TRBV4-3
CDR3aa: CAPETAYEQYF; CDR3nt: TGTGCCCCGGAGACTGCCTACGAGCAGTACTTC; abundance: many; j_gene: TRBJ2-7; d_gene: NA; v_gene: TRBV10-3
CDR3aa: CASSLVPGINYGYTF; CDR3nt: TGTGCCAGCAGCTTAGTTCCAGGGATAAACTATGGCTACACCTTC; abundance: many; j_gene: TRBJ1-2; d_gene: NA; v_gene: TRBV7-2
CDR3aa: CASSQIPGQGAREQYF; CDR3nt: TGTGCCAGCAGCCAAATACCGGGACAGGGGGCGCGTGAGCAGTACTTC; abundance: NA; j_gene: TRBJ2-7; d_gene: TRBD1; v_gene: TRBV3-1
CDR3aa: CAISEGQLNTEAFF; CDR3nt: TGTGCCATCAGTGAGGGACAGCTGAACACTGAAGCTTTCTTT; abundance: many; j_gene: TRBJ1-1; d_gene: NA; v_gene: TRBV10-3
CDR3aa: CASSDRGTGGTGELFF; CDR3nt: TGTGCCAGCAGCGACCGCGGGACGGGAGGAACCGGGGAGCTGTTTTTT; abundance: many; j_gene: TRBJ2-2; d_gene: TRBD2; v_gene: TRBV12-3/TRBV12-4
CDR3aa: CATSRGQFPGSETQYF; CDR3nt: TGTGCCACCAGCAGAGGACAGTTCCCCGGGAGCGAGACCCAGTACTTC; abundance: NA; j_gene: TRBJ2-5; d_gene: NA; v_gene: TRBV15
CDR3aa: CASSMWGSTDTQYF; CDR3nt: TGTGCCAGTAGTATGTGGGGGAGCACAGATACGCAGTATTTT; abundance: NA; j_gene: TRBJ2-3; d_gene: NA; v_gene: TRBV19
CDR3aa: CASSVGDEQYF; CDR3nt: TGTGCCAGCAGCGTTGGTGACGAGCAGTACTTC; abundance: few; j_gene: TRBJ2-7; d_gene: NA; v_gene: TRBV9
CDR3aa: CASGFSGGAADTQYF; CDR3nt: TGTGCTAGTGGTTTTAGCGGGGGGGCCGCAGATACGCAGTATTTT; abundance: NA; j_gene: TRBJ2-3; d_gene: TRBD2; v_gene: TRBV12-5
CDR3aa: CASSFSNTEAFF; CDR3nt: TGTGCCAGCAGCTTTTCGAACACTGAAGCTTTCTTT; abundance: many; j_gene: TRBJ1-1; d_gene: NA; v_gene: TRBV7-2
CDR3aa: CASSLLPLAWSYNSPLHF; CDR3nt: TGTGCCAGCAGCTTGTTGCCCCTCGCGTGGAGCTATAATTCACCCCTCCACTTT; abundance: NA; j_gene: TRBJ1-6; d_gene: NA; v_gene: TRBV5-5
CDR3aa: CASSFQEGTEAFF; CDR3nt: TGTGCCAGCAGTTTCCAGGAGGGGACTGAAGCTTTCTTT; abundance: few; j_gene: TRBJ1-1; d_gene: NA; v_gene: TRBV12-3/TRBV12-4
CDR3aa: CASSRTSGAYNEQFF; CDR3nt: TGTGCCAGCAGTCGGACTAGCGGGGCCTACAATGAGCAGTTCTTC; abundance: many; j_gene: TRBJ2-1; d_gene: TRBD2; v_gene: TRBV6-5
CDR3aa: CASSQEWGAGELFF; CDR3nt: TGTGCCAGCAGCCAAGAGTGGGGGGCCGGGGAGCTGTTTTTT; abundance: many; j_gene: TRBJ2-2; d_gene: NA; v_gene: TRBV3-1
CDR3aa: CASSPQRFNYGYTF; CDR3nt: TGTGCCAGCAGCCCCCAGAGGTTTAACTATGGCTACACCTTC; abundance: few; j_gene: TRBJ1-2; d_gene: NA; v_gene: TRBV9
CDR3aa: CASSLPSGGLISDTQYF; CDR3nt: TGTGCCAGCAGCTTACCTTCCGGGGGCTTGATCTCAGATACGCAGTATTTT; abundance: many; j_gene: TRBJ2-3; d_gene: NA; v_gene: TRBV7-9
CDR3aa: CASSQDKDMNTEAFF; CDR3nt: TGTGCCAGCAGCCAAGATAAGGATATGAACACTGAAGCTTTCTTT; abundance: few; j_gene: TRBJ1-1; d_gene: NA; v_gene: TRBV4-2
CDR3aa: CASGEQKQFF; CDR3nt: TGTGCCAGCGGGGAGCAGAAGCAGTTCTTC; abundance: NA; j_gene: TRBJ2-1; d_gene: NA; v_gene: TRBV6-2/TRBV6-3
CDR3aa: CASSYSLAGGHEQFF; CDR3nt: TGTGCCAGCAGTTACTCCCTAGCGGGGGGGCATGAGCAGTTCTTC; abundance: NA; j_gene: TRBJ2-1; d_gene: TRBD2; v_gene: TRBV6-5
CDR3aa: CASSLAGAGEQFF; CDR3nt: TGTGCCAGCAGTTTGGCAGGGGCGGGGGAGCAGTTCTTC; abundance: few; j_gene: TRBJ2-1; d_gene: NA; v_gene: TRBV28
CDR3aa: CASSAGLSQETQYF; CDR3nt: TGTGCCAGCAGCGCCGGACTATCCCAAGAGACCCAGTACTTC; abundance: NA; j_gene: TRBJ2-5; d_gene: NA; v_gene: TRBV9
CDR3aa: CASRTGLIRSQPQHF; CDR3nt: TGTGCCAGCAGAACAGGACTGATACGTAGTCAGCCCCAGCATTTT; abundance: NA; j_gene: TRBJ1-5; d_gene: NA; v_gene: TRBV12-3/TRBV12-4
CDR3aa: CAISEAGQGATEAFF; CDR3nt: TGTGCCATCAGTGAGGCGGGACAGGGGGCCACTGAAGCTTTCTTT; abundance: few; j_gene: TRBJ1-1; d_gene: TRBD1; v_gene: TRBV10-3
CDR3aa: CASSLSFENGYTF; CDR3nt: TGTGCCAGCAGTTTATCGTTTGAGAATGGCTACACCTTC; abundance: NA; j_gene: TRBJ1-2; d_gene: NA; v_gene: TRBV27
CDR3aa: CASSLGSWEKLFF; CDR3nt: TGTGCCAGCAGCTTAGGGAGTTGGGAAAAACTGTTTTTT; abundance: many; j_gene: TRBJ1-4; d_gene: NA; v_gene: TRBV5-5
CDR3aa: CASSPDRANFYGYTF; CDR3nt: TGTGCCAGCAGCCCGGACAGGGCAAATTTCTATGGCTACACCTTC; abundance: NA; j_gene: TRBJ1-2; d_gene: TRBD1; v_gene: TRBV6-5
CDR3aa: CSVEGGGTGYGYTF; CDR3nt: TGCAGCGTTGAAGGAGGAGGGACCGGCTATGGCTACACCTTC; abundance: NA; j_gene: TRBJ1-2; d_gene: NA; v_gene: TRBV29-1
CDR3aa: CASSGDRGETQYF; CDR3nt: TGCGCCAGCAGCGGAGACAGGGGTGAGACCCAGTACTTC; abundance: many; j_gene: TRBJ2-5; d_gene: TRBD1; v_gene: TRBV5-1
CDR3aa: CASSLWAEFGHTGELFF; CDR3nt: TGTGCCAGCAGCTTATGGGCGGAATTCGGGCACACCGGGGAGCTGTTTTTT; abundance: NA; j_gene: TRBJ2-2; d_gene: NA; v_gene: TRBV7-2
CDR3aa: CASSVTGNNQPQHF; CDR3nt: TGTGCCAGCAGCGTTACAGGGAACAATCAGCCCCAGCATTTT; abundance: few; j_gene: TRBJ1-5; d_gene: NA; v_gene: TRBV7-9
CDR3aa: CASSVGSGGVDEQFF; CDR3nt: TGTGCCAGCAGCGTAGGCAGCGGGGGGGTCGATGAGCAGTTCTTC; abundance: few; j_gene: TRBJ2-1; d_gene: TRBD2; v_gene: TRBV9
CDR3aa: CATSDNRDYNEQFF; CDR3nt: TGTGCCACCAGTGATAACAGGGACTACAATGAGCAGTTCTTC; abundance: many; j_gene: TRBJ2-1; d_gene: NA; v_gene: TRBV24-1
CDR3aa: CASSLPTNGIAEAFF; CDR3nt: TGTGCCAGCAGTTTACCGACAAACGGAATAGCTGAAGCTTTCTTT; abundance: NA; j_gene: TRBJ1-1; d_gene: NA; v_gene: TRBV28
CDR3aa: CASSYAGTPKGEKLFF; CDR3nt: TGTGCCAGCAGCTACGCCGGGACCCCGAAGGGTGAAAAACTGTTTTTT; abundance: many; j_gene: TRBJ1-4; d_gene: NA; v_gene: TRBV7-8
CDR3aa: CASSFRGADNEQFF; CDR3nt: TGTGCCAGCAGCTTCAGGGGGGCTGACAATGAGCAGTTCTTC; abundance: many; j_gene: TRBJ2-1; d_gene: NA; v_gene: TRBV7-2
CDR3aa: CASTPGGSRNQPQHF; CDR3nt: TGTGCCAGCACTCCGGGGGGCAGTCGCAATCAGCCCCAGCATTTT; abundance: many; j_gene: TRBJ1-5; d_gene: NA; v_gene: TRBV2
CDR3aa: CASSQDTGFRVTEAFF; CDR3nt: TGCGCCAGCAGCCAAGATACTGGGTTCCGGGTCACTGAAGCTTTCTTT; abundance: NA; j_gene: TRBJ1-1; d_gene: NA; v_gene: TRBV4-3
CDR3aa: CASSEGQVWDNSPLHF; CDR3nt: TGTGCCAGCAGTGAAGGACAGGTTTGGGACAATTCACCCCTCCACTTT; abundance: many; j_gene: TRBJ1-6; d_gene: NA; v_gene: TRBV2
CDR3aa: CATSRDHWDRPSGNTIYF; CDR3nt: TGTGCCACCAGCAGAGATCATTGGGACAGGCCCTCTGGAAACACCATATATTTT; abundance: NA; j_gene: TRBJ1-3; d_gene: TRBD1; v_gene: TRBV15
CDR3aa: CASGRTTNTGELFF; CDR3nt: TGTGCCAGCGGACGGACTACGAACACCGGGGAGCTGTTTTTT; abundance: many; j_gene: TRBJ2-2; d_gene: NA; v_gene: TRBV6-2/TRBV6-3
CDR3aa: CATSELAGGTTDTQYF; CDR3nt: TGTGCCACCTCCGAACTAGCGGGGGGGACCACAGATACGCAGTATTTT; abundance: NA; j_gene: TRBJ2-3; d_gene: TRBD2; v_gene: TRBV24-1